This is a list of T cell receptor beta chains from one sample in a study of OX40 agonist ivuxolimab in advanced cancers. Sequenced by immunoSEQ multiplex PCR; TCRdb stores in-frame clones only, minus some. In the table there are over 75,000 clones, 80% to 95% of which are singletons. Sequenced here: CD4+ or CD8+ T cells sorted from blood, sampled in a trial of the OX40 agonist ivuxolimab. The receptors were gathered from an adult with an advanced solid tumor such as melanoma, head and neck, liver or kidney cancer. Each CDR3 is given with its conserved first and last residue. The D gene is left open where the match is weak. Rows may omit the clone size; those that give it use once, few, many or a size class.

D gene | clone size | J gene | V gene | CDR3 protein | CDR3 DNA
NA | NA | TRBJ1-6 | TRBV5-1 | CASSRDGDYNSPLHF | TGCGCCAGCAGCAGGGACGGGGATTATAATTCACCCCTCCACTTT
NA | NA | TRBJ2-1 | TRBV28 | CASSLNYNEQFF | TGTGCCAGCAGTCTTAACTACAATGAGCAGTTCTTC
TRBD1 | NA | TRBJ1-5 | TRBV2 | CASSPTGASNQPQHF | TGTGCCAGCAGCCCTACAGGGGCGAGCAATCAGCCCCAGCATTTT
TRBD2 | NA | TRBJ2-7 | TRBV10-3 | CAISEIRGGVYEQYF | TGTGCCATCAGTGAAATCCGGGGAGGGGTCTACGAGCAGTACTTC
NA | once | TRBJ1-4 | TRBV10-1 | CASSESHGDEKLFF | TGCGCCAGCAGTGAGTCGCACGGCGATGAAAAACTGTTTTTT
NA | once | TRBJ1-3 | TRBV29-1 | CSVEEAGAANTIYF | TGCAGCGTTGAAGAGGCAGGGGCCGCAAACACCATATATTTT
NA | NA | TRBJ2-7 | TRBV6-1 | CATQFWRDEQYF | TGTGCCACCCAATTTTGGCGGGACGAGCAGTACTTC
NA | NA | TRBJ2-1 | TRBV7-9 | CASSPSISYNEQFF | TGTGCCAGCAGCCCCTCCATCTCCTACAATGAGCAGTTCTTC
NA | NA | TRBJ1-1 | TRBV10-3 | CATINLPGDTEAFF | TGTGCCACCATCAACCTCCCGGGGGACACTGAAGCTTTCTTT
NA | NA | TRBJ2-1 | TRBV30 | CAWSLGGGGYNEQFF | TGTGCCTGGAGTCTAGGGGGAGGGGGGTACAATGAGCAGTTCTTC
TRBD1 | NA | TRBJ2-7 | TRBV6-5 | CASSPGTGKYF | TGTGCCAGCAGCCCCGGGACAGGGAAGTACTTC
NA | once | TRBJ2-7 | TRBV27 | CASSSLGEQYF | TGTGCCAGCAGTTCCCTGGGTGAGCAGTACTTC
TRBD1 | NA | TRBJ2-7 | TRBV18 | CASLQGADYEQYF | TGTGCCAGCTTACAGGGGGCAGACTACGAGCAGTACTTC
NA | NA | TRBJ2-1 | TRBV5-1 | CASSLGGEWTEQFF | TGCGCCAGCAGCTTGGGGGGCGAATGGACTGAGCAGTTCTTC
TRBD1 | NA | TRBJ2-7 | TRBV28 | CASSLDRDALYEQYF | TGTGCCAGCAGTTTAGACAGGGATGCTCTCTACGAGCAGTACTTC
NA | once | TRBJ2-7 | TRBV21-1 | CASSKERQGIDEQYF | TGTGCCAGCAGCAAAGAGCGACAGGGGATCGACGAGCAGTACTTC
TRBD2 | NA | TRBJ2-7 | TRBV7-2 | CASSLGLAVREQYF | TGTGCCAGCAGCTTAGGGCTAGCGGTACGCGAGCAGTACTTC
TRBD1 | few | TRBJ1-1 | TRBV30 | CAWTTGGRTEAFF | TGTGCCTGGACGACAGGGGGCAGGACTGAAGCTTTCTTT
TRBD1 | few | TRBJ1-2 | TRBV7-9 | CASSSRETGGADGYTF | TGTGCCAGCAGCTCCCGGGAGACAGGGGGCGCGGATGGCTACACCTTC
NA | NA | TRBJ2-5 | TRBV10-3 | CAISESGRTETQYF | TGTGCCATCAGTGAGTCAGGCAGGACAGAGACCCAGTACTTC
NA | NA | TRBJ2-2 | TRBV4-2 | CASSPQLPGELFF | TGTGCCAGCAGCCCACAGCTACCCGGGGAGCTGTTTTTT
NA | NA | TRBJ2-3 | TRBV2 | CASSAAGGTSTDTQYF | TGTGCCAGCAGTGCGGCAGGTGGGACCAGCACAGATACGCAGTATTTT
NA | NA | TRBJ1-1 | TRBV5-5 | CASSFSGTEAFF | TGTGCCAGCAGCTTTTCGGGCACTGAAGCTTTCTTT
TRBD1 | once | TRBJ1-6 | TRBV6-6 | CASRSGQGNSPLHF | TGTGCCAGCAGAAGTGGACAGGGTAATTCACCCCTCCACTTT
TRBD2 | NA | TRBJ2-6 | TRBV2 | CASKRGSGANVLTF | TGTGCCAGCAAGCGGGGTTCTGGGGCCAACGTCCTGACTTTC
TRBD2 | NA | TRBJ2-5 | TRBV2 | CASSPPSGSQTQYF | TGTGCCAGCAGTCCCCCCAGCGGGAGCCAGACCCAGTACTTC
NA | few | TRBJ1-4 | TRBV19 | CASSLGREKLFF | TGTGCCAGTAGTTTGGGACGGGAAAAACTGTTTTTT
NA | NA | TRBJ1-1 | TRBV7-3 | CASSSGVDTEAFF | TGTGCCAGCAGCTCAGGGGTCGACACTGAAGCTTTCTTT
TRBD1 | NA | TRBJ2-5 | TRBV5-1 | CASSLGSGQGRETQYF | TGCGCCAGCAGCTTGGGGAGTGGACAGGGGCGGGAGACCCAGTACTTC
NA | once | TRBJ2-4 | TRBV5-6 | CASSIITGQLAKNIQYF | TGTGCCAGCAGCATCATAACCGGACAGCTAGCCAAAAACATTCAGTACTTC
TRBD2 | NA | TRBJ2-3 | TRBV5-1 | CASSFLAGNPDTQYF | TGCGCCAGCAGCTTCCTAGCGGGAAACCCAGATACGCAGTATTTT
NA | NA | TRBJ2-2 | TRBV19 | CASRRGDSNTGELFF | TGTGCCAGTAGAAGGGGGGACTCGAACACCGGGGAGCTGTTTTTT
NA | NA | TRBJ2-5 | TRBV6-5 | CASSYWGPQETQYF | TGTGCCAGCAGTTACTGGGGGCCCCAAGAGACCCAGTACTTC
NA | NA | TRBJ2-5 | TRBV19 | CASSIMRGETQYF | TGTGCCAGTAGTATAATGAGAGGGGAGACCCAGTACTTC
NA | NA | TRBJ1-5 | TRBV5-1 | CASSPGGTATGPQHF | TGCGCCAGCAGCCCGGGTGGGACGGCGACAGGGCCCCAGCATTTT
NA | NA | TRBJ2-2 | TRBV7-9 | CASRTETNTGELFF | TGTGCCAGCAGAACAGAGACGAACACCGGGGAGCTGTTTTTT
NA | NA | TRBJ2-7 | TRBV28 | CASSFSRVSYEQYF | TGTGCCAGCAGTTTTAGCAGGGTATCCTACGAGCAGTACTTC
NA | NA | TRBJ2-2 | TRBV6-4 | CASSEGLNTGELFF | TGTGCCAGCAGTGAGGGTCTAAACACCGGGGAGCTGTTTTTT
NA | NA | TRBJ2-3 | TRBV11-2 | CASSWNGDTQYF | TGTGCCAGCAGCTGGAACGGGGATACGCAGTATTTT
NA | NA | TRBJ2-1 | TRBV5-8 | CASSPRLSSYNEQFF | TGTGCCAGCAGCCCCCGACTTAGCTCCTACAATGAGCAGTTCTTC
NA | NA | TRBJ2-7 | TRBV7-3 | CASSLIETASYEQYF | TGTGCCAGCAGCTTAATAGAGACAGCCTCCTACGAGCAGTACTTC
NA | NA | TRBJ2-7 | TRBV6-1 | CASKTQGTDEQYF | TGTGCCAGCAAGACCCAGGGTACTGACGAGCAGTACTTC
NA | NA | TRBJ1-4 | TRBV21-1 | CASLPQGTNEKLFF | TGTGCCAGTCTGCCGCAAGGGACTAATGAAAAACTGTTTTTT
NA | once | TRBJ2-3 | TRBV27 | CASSLSLGTTDTQYF | TGTGCCAGCAGTTTATCCTTGGGGACCACAGATACGCAGTATTTT
TRBD2 | NA | TRBJ2-1 | TRBV7-3 | CASSLAFTSGYNEQFF | TGTGCCAGCAGCTTAGCGTTTACTAGCGGGTACAATGAGCAGTTCTTC
NA | once | TRBJ2-7 | TRBV4-2 | CASSQGGVKYF | TGTGCCAGCAGCCAGGGGGGAGTGAAGTACTTC
NA | few | TRBJ2-7 | TRBV11-3 | CASSLRGVSASSYEQYF | TGTGCCAGCAGCTTAAGAGGGGTCAGCGCTAGCTCCTACGAGCAGTACTTC
NA | NA | TRBJ2-1 | TRBV5-8 | CASSRGAGGPDEQFF | TGTGCCAGCAGTCGAGGTGCCGGGGGTCCCGATGAGCAGTTCTTC